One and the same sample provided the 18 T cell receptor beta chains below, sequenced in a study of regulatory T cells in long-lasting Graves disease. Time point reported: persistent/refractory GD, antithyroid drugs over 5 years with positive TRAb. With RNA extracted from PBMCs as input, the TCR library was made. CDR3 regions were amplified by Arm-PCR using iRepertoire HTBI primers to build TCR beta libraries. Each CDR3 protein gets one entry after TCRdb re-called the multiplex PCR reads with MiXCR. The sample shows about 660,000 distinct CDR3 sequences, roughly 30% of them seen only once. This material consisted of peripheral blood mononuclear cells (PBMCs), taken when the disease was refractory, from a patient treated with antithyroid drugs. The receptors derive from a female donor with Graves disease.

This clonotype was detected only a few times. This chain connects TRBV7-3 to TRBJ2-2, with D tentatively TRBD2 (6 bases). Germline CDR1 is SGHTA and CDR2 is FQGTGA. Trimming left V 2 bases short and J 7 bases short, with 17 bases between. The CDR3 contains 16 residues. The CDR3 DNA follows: TGTGCCAGCAGCTTAGGAAGACTAGGGTCCAGCGGGGAGCTGTTTTTT. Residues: CASSLGRLGSSGELFF.

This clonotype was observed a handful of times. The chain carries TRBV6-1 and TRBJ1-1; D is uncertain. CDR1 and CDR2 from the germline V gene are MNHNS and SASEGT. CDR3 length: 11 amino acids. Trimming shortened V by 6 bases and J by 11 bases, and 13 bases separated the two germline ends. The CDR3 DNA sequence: TGTGCCAGCAGCTCCAGGATGGCGGCTTTCTTT. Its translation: CASSSRMAAFF.

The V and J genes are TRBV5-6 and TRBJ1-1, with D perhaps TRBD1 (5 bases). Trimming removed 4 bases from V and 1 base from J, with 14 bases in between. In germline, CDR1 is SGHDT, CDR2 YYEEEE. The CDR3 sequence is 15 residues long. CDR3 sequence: CASSGYRRGNTEAFF. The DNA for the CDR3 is TGTGCCAGCAGCGGGTACAGGCGGGGGAACACTGAAGCTTTCTTT.

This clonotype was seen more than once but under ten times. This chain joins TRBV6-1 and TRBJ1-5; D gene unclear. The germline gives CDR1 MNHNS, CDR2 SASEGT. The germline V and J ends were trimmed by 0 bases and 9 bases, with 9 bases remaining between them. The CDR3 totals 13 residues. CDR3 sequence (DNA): TGTGCCAGCAGTGAAGCGCCCGAACGGCCCCAGCATTTT. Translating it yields CASSEAPERPQHF.

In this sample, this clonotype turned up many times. The CDR3 loop is CAIRGTFSDQETQYF. DNA for the CDR3: TGTGCCATCAGAGGGACTTTTAGCGACCAAGAGACCCAGTACTTC. The V gene is TRBV10-3, the J gene TRBJ2-5, with D possibly matching TRBD2 (6 bases). Germline V lookup: CDR1 ENHRY, CDR2 SYGVKD. This CDR3 comprises 15 residues. The V and J ends lost 6 bases and 0 bases respectively, with 14 bases between them.

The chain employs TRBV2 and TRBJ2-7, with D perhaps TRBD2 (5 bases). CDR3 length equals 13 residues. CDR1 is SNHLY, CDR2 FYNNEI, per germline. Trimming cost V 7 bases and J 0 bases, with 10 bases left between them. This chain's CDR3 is CASKVASSYEQYF. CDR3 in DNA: TGTGCCAGCAAGGTAGCGAGCTCCTACGAGCAGTACTTC.

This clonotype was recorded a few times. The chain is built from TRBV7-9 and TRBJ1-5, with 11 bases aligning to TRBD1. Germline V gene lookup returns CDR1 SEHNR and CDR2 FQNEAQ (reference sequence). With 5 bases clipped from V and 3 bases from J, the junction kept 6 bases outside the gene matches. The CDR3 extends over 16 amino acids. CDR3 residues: CASSLGQGAFNQPQHF. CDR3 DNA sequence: TGTGCCAGCAGCCTCGGACAGGGGGCATTCAATCAGCCCCAGCATTTT.

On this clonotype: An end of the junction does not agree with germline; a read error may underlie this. DNA of the CDR3: TGTGCCAGCATGTTGACAGGTACGCAGTATTTT. The encoded protein is CASMLTGTQYF. This rearrangement joins TRBV2 to TRBJ2-3; weak D call: TRBD1 (6 bases). CDR1 is SNHLY, CDR2 FYNNEI, per germline. The CDR3 sequence is 11 residues long.

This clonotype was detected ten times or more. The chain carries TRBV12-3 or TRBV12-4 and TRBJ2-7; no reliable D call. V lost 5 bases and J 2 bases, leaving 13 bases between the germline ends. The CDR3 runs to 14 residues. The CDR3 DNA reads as TGTGCCAGCAGTCCCCTTGTTCGCCCCTACGAGCAGTACTTC. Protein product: CASSPLVRPYEQYF.

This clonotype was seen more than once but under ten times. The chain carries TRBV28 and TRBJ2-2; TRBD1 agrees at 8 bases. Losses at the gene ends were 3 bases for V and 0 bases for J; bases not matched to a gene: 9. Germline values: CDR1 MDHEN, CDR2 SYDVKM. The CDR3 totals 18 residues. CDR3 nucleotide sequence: TGTGCCAGCAGTTTTAACGTTTGGGGACAGGCGAACACCGGGGAGCTGTTTTTT. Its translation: CASSFNVWGQANTGELFF.

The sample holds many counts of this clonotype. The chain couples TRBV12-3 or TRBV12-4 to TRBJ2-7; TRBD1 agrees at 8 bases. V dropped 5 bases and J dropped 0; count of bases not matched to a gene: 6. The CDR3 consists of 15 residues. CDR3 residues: CASSPGTGPSYEQYF. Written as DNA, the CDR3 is TGTGCCAGCAGTCCCGGGACAGGTCCCTCCTACGAGCAGTACTTC.

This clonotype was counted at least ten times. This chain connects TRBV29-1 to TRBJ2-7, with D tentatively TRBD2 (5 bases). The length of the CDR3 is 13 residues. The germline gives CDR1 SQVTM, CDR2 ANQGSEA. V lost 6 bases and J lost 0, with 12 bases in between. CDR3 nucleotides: TGCAGCGTCCCGGGGTGGAGCTCCTACGAGCAGTACTTC. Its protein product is CSVPGWSSYEQYF.

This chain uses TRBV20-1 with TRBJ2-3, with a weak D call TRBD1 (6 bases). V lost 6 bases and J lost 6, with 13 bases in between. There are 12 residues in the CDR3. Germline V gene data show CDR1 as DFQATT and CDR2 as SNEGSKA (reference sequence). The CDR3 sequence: CSAADRMDTQYF. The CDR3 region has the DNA TGCAGTGCAGCCGACAGGATGGATACGCAGTATTTT.

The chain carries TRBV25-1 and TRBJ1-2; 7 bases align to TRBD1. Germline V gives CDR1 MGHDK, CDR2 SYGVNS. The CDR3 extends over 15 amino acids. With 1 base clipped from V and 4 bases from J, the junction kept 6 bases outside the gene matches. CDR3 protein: CASSEFAGGAYGYTF. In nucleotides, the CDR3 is TGTGCCAGCAGTGAATTCGCAGGGGGTGCCTATGGCTACACCTTC.

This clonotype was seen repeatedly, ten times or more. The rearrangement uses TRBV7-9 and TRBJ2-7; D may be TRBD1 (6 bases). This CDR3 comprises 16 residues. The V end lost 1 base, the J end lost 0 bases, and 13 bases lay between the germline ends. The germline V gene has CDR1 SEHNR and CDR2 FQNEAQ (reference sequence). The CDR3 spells CASSLDRLDSSYEQYF. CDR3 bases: TGTGCCAGCAGCTTAGATCGACTGGACAGCTCCTACGAGCAGTACTTC.

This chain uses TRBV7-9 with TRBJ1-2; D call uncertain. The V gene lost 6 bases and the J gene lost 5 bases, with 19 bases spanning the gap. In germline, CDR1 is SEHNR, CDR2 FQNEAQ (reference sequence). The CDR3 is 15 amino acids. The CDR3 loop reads CASRTDAAKPYGYTF. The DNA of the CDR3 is TGTGCCAGCAGAACGGACGCGGCAAAACCATATGGCTACACCTTC.

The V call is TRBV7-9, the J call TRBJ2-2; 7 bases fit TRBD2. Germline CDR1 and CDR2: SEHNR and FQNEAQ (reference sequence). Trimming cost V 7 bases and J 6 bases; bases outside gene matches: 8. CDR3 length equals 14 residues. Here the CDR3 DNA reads TGTGCCAGCAAGGGACTAAAACTTCCCGGGGAGCTGTTTTTT. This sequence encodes CASKGLKLPGELFF. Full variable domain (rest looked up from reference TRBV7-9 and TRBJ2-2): DTGVSQNPRHKITKRGQNVTFRCDPISEHNRLYWYRQTLGQGPEFLTYFQNEAQLEKSRLLSDRFSAERPKGSFSTLEIQRTEQGDSAMYLCASKGLKLPGELFFGEGSRLTVL.

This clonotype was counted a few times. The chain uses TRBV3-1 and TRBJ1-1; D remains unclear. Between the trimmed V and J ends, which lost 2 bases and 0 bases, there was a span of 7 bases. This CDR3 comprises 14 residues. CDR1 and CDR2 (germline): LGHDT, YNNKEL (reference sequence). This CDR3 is CASSQRIMNTEAFF. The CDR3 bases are TGTGCCAGCAGCCAAAGGATAATGAACACTGAAGCTTTCTTT.